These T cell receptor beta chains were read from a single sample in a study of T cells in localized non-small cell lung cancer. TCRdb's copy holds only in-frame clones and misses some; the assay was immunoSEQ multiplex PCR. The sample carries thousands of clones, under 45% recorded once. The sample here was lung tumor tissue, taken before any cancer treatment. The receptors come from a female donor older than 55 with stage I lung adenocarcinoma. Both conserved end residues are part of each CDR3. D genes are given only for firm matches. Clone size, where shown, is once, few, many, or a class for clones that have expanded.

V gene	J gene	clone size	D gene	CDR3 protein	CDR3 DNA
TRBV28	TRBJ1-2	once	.	CASSQTDRGYTF	TGTGCCAGCAGTCAGACGGATAGGGGCTACACCTTC
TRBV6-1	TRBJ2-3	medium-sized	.	CASSEDLGPAGADTQYF	TGTGCCAGCAGTGAAGACTTGGGCCCAGCAGGCGCAGATACGCAGTATTTT
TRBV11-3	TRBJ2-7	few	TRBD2	CASSLTSGTSYEQYF	TGTGCCAGCAGCCTAACTAGCGGGACCTCCTACGAGCAGTACTTC
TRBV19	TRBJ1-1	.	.	CASSIPRVGVNTEAFF	TGTGCCAGTAGTATACCTCGCGTAGGGGTGAACACTGAAGCTTTCTTT
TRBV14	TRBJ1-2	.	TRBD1	CASSSGQGRSYGYTF	TGTGCCAGCAGCTCGGGACAGGGCAGGAGCTATGGCTACACCTTC
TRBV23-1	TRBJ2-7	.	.	CASSQESNSYEQYF	TGCGCCAGCAGCCAAGAAAGCAACTCCTACGAGCAGTACTTC
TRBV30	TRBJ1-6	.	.	CAWSTNSPLHF	TGTGCCTGGAGCACGAATTCACCCCTCCACTTT
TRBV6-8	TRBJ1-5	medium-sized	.	CASNILGPPEQPQHF	TGTGCCAGCAACATATTGGGGCCTCCGGAACAGCCCCAGCATTTT
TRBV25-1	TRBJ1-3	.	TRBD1	CASSGQGSGNTIYF	TGTGCCAGCAGTGGACAGGGCTCTGGAAACACCATATATTTT
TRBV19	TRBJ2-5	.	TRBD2	CASSIGLAGGRGETQYF	TGTGCCAGTAGTATTGGCTTGGCGGGAGGCCGAGGAGAGACCCAGTACTTC
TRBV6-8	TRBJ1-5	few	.	CASSYLRGGWSQPQHF	TGTGCCAGCAGTTACCTACGCGGGGGGTGGAGTCAGCCCCAGCATTTT
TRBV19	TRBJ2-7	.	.	CASSSPRREQYF	TGTGCCAGTAGTAGCCCTAGACGCGAGCAGTACTTC
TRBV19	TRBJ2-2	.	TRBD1	CASRDRGGSEVRLFF	TGTGCCAGTAGGGACAGGGGAGGATCGGAAGTGCGGCTGTTTTTT
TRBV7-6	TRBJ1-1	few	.	CASSLQQENTEAFF	TGTGCCAGCAGCCTTCAACAGGAGAACACTGAAGCTTTCTTT
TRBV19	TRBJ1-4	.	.	CASSPQGDEKLFF	TGTGCCAGTAGTCCACAGGGCGATGAAAAACTGTTTTTT
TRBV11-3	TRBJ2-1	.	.	CASSLGIGPYNEQFF	TGTGCCAGCAGCTTGGGAATTGGGCCCTACAATGAGCAGTTCTTC
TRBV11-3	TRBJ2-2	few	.	CASSPNPRQAGELFF	TGTGCCAGCAGCCCTAACCCCCGACAGGCCGGGGAGCTGTTTTTT
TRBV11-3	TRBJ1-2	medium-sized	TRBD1	CASSLTGVRYGYTF	TGTGCCAGCAGCCTAACAGGGGTCAGATATGGCTACACCTTC
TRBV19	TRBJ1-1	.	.	CASTGSQGYTEAFF	TGTGCCAGTACCGGAAGTCAGGGATACACTGAAGCTTTCTTT
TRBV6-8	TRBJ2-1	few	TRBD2	CASRRSGSLGEQFF	TGTGCCAGCAGGAGGAGCGGGAGCTTAGGTGAGCAGTTCTTC
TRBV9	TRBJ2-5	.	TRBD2	CASSPGGLAETQYF	TGTGCCAGCAGCCCGGGGGGACTAGCGGAGACCCAGTACTTC
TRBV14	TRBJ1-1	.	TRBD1	CASSRGQAGLNTEAFF	TGTGCCAGCAGCCGCGGACAGGCCGGGCTGAACACTGAAGCTTTCTTT
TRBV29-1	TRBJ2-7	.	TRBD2	CSVDGLAGATYEQYF	TGCAGCGTTGACGGACTAGCGGGAGCCACCTACGAGCAGTACTTC
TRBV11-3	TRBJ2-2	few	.	CASSLYFEAGELFF	TGTGCCAGCAGCTTATATTTTGAGGCCGGGGAGCTGTTTTTT
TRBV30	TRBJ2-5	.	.	CAWGSGLFLSETQYF	TGTGCCTGGGGGTCAGGGCTCTTCCTATCAGAGACCCAGTACTTC
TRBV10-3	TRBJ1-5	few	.	CAITPAGNQPQHF	TGTGCCATCACTCCCGCGGGCAATCAGCCCCAGCATTTT
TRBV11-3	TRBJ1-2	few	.	CASSPGRGGAVYGYTF	TGTGCCAGCAGCCCCGGGCGGGGGGGCGCGGTCTATGGCTACACCTTC
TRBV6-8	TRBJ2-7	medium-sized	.	CASTNDMSYEQYF	TGTGCCAGCACCAATGACATGAGCTACGAGCAGTACTTC
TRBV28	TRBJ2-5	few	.	CASSLMGRTQYF	TGTGCCAGCAGTTTAATGGGGCGGACCCAGTACTTC
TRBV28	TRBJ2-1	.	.	CASSPHNGPYNEQFF	TGTGCCAGCAGTCCCCACAACGGGCCCTACAATGAGCAGTTCTTC
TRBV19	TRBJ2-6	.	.	CASSIVDSGVLTF	TGTGCCAGTAGTATAGTCGACTCTGGCGTCCTGACTTTC
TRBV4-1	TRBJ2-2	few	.	CASSPQGTGELFF	TGCGCCAGCAGCCCCCAGGGCACCGGGGAGCTGTTTTTT
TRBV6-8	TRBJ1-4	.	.	CAIRDGGANEKLFF	TGTGCCATCAGGGACGGGGGAGCTAATGAAAAACTGTTTTTT
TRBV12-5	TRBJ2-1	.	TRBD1	CASGLAHTGTGFANEQFF	TGTGCTAGTGGTTTGGCTCATACCGGGACAGGTTTTGCGAATGAGCAGTTCTTC
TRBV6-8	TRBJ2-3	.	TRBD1	CAIQGGHTDTQYF	TGTGCCATACAGGGGGGCCACACAGATACGCAGTATTTT
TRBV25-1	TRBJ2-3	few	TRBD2	CASSEYGGGDTQYF	TGTGCCAGCAGTGAATACGGGGGAGGGGATACGCAGTATTTT
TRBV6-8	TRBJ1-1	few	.	CASSYSTPIMNTEAFF	TGTGCCAGCAGTTACTCGACCCCGATCATGAACACTGAAGCTTTCTTT
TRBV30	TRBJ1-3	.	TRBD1	CAWSGDRGEGNTIYF	TGTGCCTGGAGTGGGGACAGGGGAGAAGGAAACACCATATATTTT
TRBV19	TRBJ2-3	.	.	CASSITPTDTQYF	TGTGCCAGTAGTATCACCCCCACAGATACGCAGTATTTT
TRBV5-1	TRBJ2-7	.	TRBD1	CASSFSLGQGPSYEQYF	TGCGCCAGCAGCTTTTCCCTAGGACAGGGCCCGTCCTACGAGCAGTACTTC
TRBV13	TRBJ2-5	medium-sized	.	CASSLGQAQETQYF	TGTGCCAGCAGCTTAGGACAGGCACAAGAGACCCAGTACTTC
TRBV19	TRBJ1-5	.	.	CASSLNTGSGQPQHF	TGTGCCAGTAGTCTAAATACAGGGTCAGGTCAGCCCCAGCATTTT
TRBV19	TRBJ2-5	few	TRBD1	CASSSRQGAKTQYF	TGTGCCAGTAGTTCACGACAGGGGGCGAAGACCCAGTACTTC
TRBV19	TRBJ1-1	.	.	CASSPGDITEAFF	TGTGCCAGTAGCCCCGGGGACATCACTGAAGCTTTCTTT
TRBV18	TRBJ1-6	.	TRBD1	CASSIGQGYNSPLHF	TGTGCCAGCTCGATAGGACAGGGGTATAATTCACCCCTCCACTTT